Below, one T cell receptor beta chain is given with its context. The antigen remains unidentified. This sample was included in a study of CD8+CD57+ T cells in acquired aplastic anemia. Study-wide background: Sorted CD4+ and CD8+ cells yielded roughly 3.5 ug of DNA on average.

Using genomic DNA as the template, TCR beta VDJ and CDR3 profiling was carried out. In TCRdb, the reads were re-called with MiXCR into one record per CDR3 protein. The sample carries 150,000 to 200,000 distinct CDR3 sequences, around three fifths recorded once. Study results and limitations: The number of CD8+ CDR3 sequences shared by patients and controls was around 30. Simpson's diversity of CD8+ cells was not significantly different in patients compared with controls.

Sample: sorted CD4+, CD8+, or CD8+CD57+ T cells (not recorded which) from PBMCs. This TCR came from a human donor with severe aplastic anemia or a healthy control (not recorded which).

The CDR3 coding sequence is TGTGCCAGCACCTGGGAGCGGGCGGTAAGAACAGATACGCAGTATTTT. Its protein product is CASTWERAVRTDTQYF. The V call is TRBV2, the J call TRBJ2-3; D possibly corresponds to TRBD2 (6 bases). Germline V gene data show CDR1 as SNHLY and CDR2 as FYNNEI. The germline V and J ends were trimmed by 7 bases and 3 bases, with 20 bases remaining between them. This CDR3 contains 16 residues.